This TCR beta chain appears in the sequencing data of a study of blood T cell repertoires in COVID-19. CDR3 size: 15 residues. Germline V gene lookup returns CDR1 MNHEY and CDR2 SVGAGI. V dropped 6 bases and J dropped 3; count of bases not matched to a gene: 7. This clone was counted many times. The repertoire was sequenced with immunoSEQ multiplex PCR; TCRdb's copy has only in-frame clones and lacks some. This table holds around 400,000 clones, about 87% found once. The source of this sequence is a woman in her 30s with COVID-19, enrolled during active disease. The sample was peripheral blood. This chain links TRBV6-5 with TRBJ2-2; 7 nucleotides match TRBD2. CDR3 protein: CASSRGSGYTGELFF. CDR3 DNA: TGTGCCAGCAGCCGCGGGAGTGGGTACACCGGGGAGCTGTTTTTT.